This T cell receptor beta chain came from a study of blood T cell repertoires in COVID-19. At the level of the study: Acute and convalescent COVID-19 specimens originated in the United States, Italy and Spain. T cells, B-cell-depleted T cells, or PBMCs provided the cDNA or gDNA that served as material.

The CDR3 has 16 residues. With V trimmed by 0 bases and J by 0 bases, 3 bases remained unmatched. The V gene's germline CDR1 is SGDLS and CDR2 YYNGEE. Sequencing was performed with immunoSEQ multiplex PCR; in TCRdb, only in-frame clones are kept and a portion is missing. The sample contains 75,000 to 80,000 clones, approximately 90% of which appear only once. This receptor was identified in a human donor in a cohort sampled during active COVID-19. V and J are TRBV9 and TRBJ2-1; 7 positions match TRBD1. The sequenced sample was peripheral blood. CDR3 sequence reads: CASSVVGDSSYNEQFF. The CDR3 DNA sequence: TGTGCCAGCAGCGTAGTTGGGGACAGCTCCTACAATGAGCAGTTCTTC.